These 21 T cell receptor beta chains share one sample of origin, sequenced in a study of cytomegalovirus exposure and HLA in healthy donors. PCR was performed using 60 Vbeta and 13 Jbeta primers. Profiling relied on immunoSEQ multiplex PCR, and the TCRdb table lists in-frame clones only, not all of them. The data show over 85,000 clones, 86% seen once. The sample taken for sequencing was PBMCs. The receptors here all came from a man aged 40-55 years in good health and CMV-seronegative.

The chain links TRBV29-1 to TRBJ2-7; 8 nucleotides align to TRBD1. CDR1 is SQVTM, CDR2 ANQGSEA, per germline. The V gene end was trimmed by 4 bases and the J gene end by 4 bases; junction bases not matched to a gene: 12. This CDR3 has 15 amino acids. CDR3 in DNA: TGCAGCGTTGTATCCGGGACAGGTGTGGGTTACGAGCAGTACTTC. It codes for CSVVSGTGVGYEQYF.

The chain employs TRBV28 and TRBJ2-7, with D maybe TRBD2 (6 bases). CDR1 and CDR2 from the germline V gene are MDHEN and SYDVKM. V lost 6 bases and J 7 bases, leaving 13 bases between the germline ends. The CDR3 totals 12 residues. The CDR3 loop is CASRGYGREQYF. CDR3 nucleotides: TGTGCCAGCAGGGGCTATGGGAGGGAGCAGTACTTC.

This clone appeared a few times. J is TRBJ2-5 and V is TRBV2; the match to TRBD2 covers 8 bases. The CDR3 consists of 16 residues. V was clipped by 4 bases and J by 4 bases; unmatched bases: 11. Germline-derived CDR1 and CDR2 are SNHLY and FYNNEI. CDR3 region: CASSGRSSGGGETQYF. The CDR3 DNA reads as TGTGCCAGCAGTGGCAGATCGAGCGGGGGAGGAGAGACCCAGTACTTC.

The V and J genes are TRBV6-5 and TRBJ2-7; 12 nucleotides agree with TRBD1. CDR3 length equals 15 residues. V dropped 2 bases and J dropped 4; count of bases not matched to a gene: 3. Germline CDR1 and CDR2: MNHEY and SVGAGI. DNA for the CDR3: TGTGCCAGCAGTTACAGGGACAGGGGGCCATACGAGCAGTACTTC. It is translated as CASSYRDRGPYEQYF.

The CDR3 loop is CSVQKSGDAEQFF. The CDR3 bases are TGCAGCGTCCAAAAGTCAGGGGATGCTGAGCAGTTCTTC. V gene TRBV29-1 combines with J gene TRBJ2-1; D is possibly TRBD1 (6 bases). CDR1 is SQVTM and CDR2 is ANQGSEA in the germline V gene. This CDR3 is 13 amino acids long. V shed 6 bases and J shed 9 bases, with 18 bases lying between them.

The sample holds one count of this clone. The chain employs TRBV9 and TRBJ2-1; the match to TRBD1 covers 7 bases. Germline V gene lookup returns CDR1 SGDLS and CDR2 YYNGEE. V lost 0 bases, J lost 3 bases, and 3 bases stayed unmatched. The CDR3 has 15 amino acids. In nucleotides, the CDR3 is TGTGCCAGCAGCGTAGTACAGGGGCTCTACAATGAGCAGTTCTTC. It yields the protein CASSVVQGLYNEQFF. Supplemented by reference TRBV9 and TRBJ2-1, the full variable domain reads DSGVTQTPKHLITATGQRVTLRCSPRSGDLSVYWYQQSLDQGLQFLIQYYNGEERAKGNILERFSAQQFPDLHSELNLSSLELGDSALYFCASSVVQGLYNEQFFGPGTRLTVL.

This chain uses TRBV6-1 with TRBJ1-2, with D tentatively TRBD1 (5 bases). The CDR3 length is 14 residues. The germline V gene has CDR1 MNHNS and CDR2 SASEGT. Trimming left V 8 bases short and J 6 bases short, with 19 bases between. This CDR3 reads CASLKVRVDDGYTF. Written as DNA, the CDR3 is TGTGCCAGCCTTAAGGTCAGGGTTGATGATGGCTACACCTTC.

The chain carries TRBV15 and TRBJ2-1, with TRBD2 matching 8 bases. The V segment lost 5 bases and the J segment 5 bases; nucleotides outside the gene matches: 8. There are 15 residues in the CDR3. The germline CDR1 and CDR2 sequences are LNHNV and YYDKDF (reference sequence). CDR3: CATSPSGSSNNEQFF. The CDR3 DNA follows: TGTGCCACCAGCCCTAGCGGGTCCTCGAACAATGAGCAGTTCTTC. Full variable domain (rest looked up from reference TRBV15 and TRBJ2-1): DAMVIQNPRYQVTQFGKPVTLSCSQTLNHNVMYWYQQKSSQAPKLLFHYYDKDFNNEADTPDNFQSRRPNTSFCFLDIRSPGLGDTAMYLCATSPSGSSNNEQFFGPGTRLTVL.

The V and J genes are TRBV18 and TRBJ2-5; TRBD1 agrees at 7 bases. V lost 3 bases to trimming and J lost 5 bases; unmatched junction nucleotides: 6. Germline V gene sequence: CDR1 KGHSH, CDR2 LQKENI. The CDR3 consists of 14 residues. The DNA for the CDR3 is TGTGCCAGCTCACCGAGACAGGGTCTCGAGACCCAGTACTTC. Encoded protein: CASSPRQGLETQYF.

This rearrangement joins TRBV5-6 to TRBJ2-7, with 9 bases identical to TRBD1. Germline lookup yields CDR1 SGHDT and CDR2 YYEEEE. V shed 2 bases, J shed 2 bases, and the junction held 5 bases outside the gene matches. The CDR3 extends over 15 amino acids. CDR3 loop: CASSFRGTGPYEQYF. CDR3 sequence (DNA): TGTGCCAGCAGCTTCAGGGGGACAGGGCCCTACGAGCAGTACTTC. The full variable domain, rest sourced from reference TRBV5-6 and TRBJ2-7, is DAGVTQSPTHLIKTRGQQVTLRCSPKSGHDTVSWYQQALGQGPQFIFQYYEEEERQRGNFPDRFSGHQFPNYSSELNVNALLLGDSALYLCASSFRGTGPYEQYFGPGTRLTVT.

CDR3 sequence: CASSIVVGPRHGYTF. In DNA, the CDR3 is TGTGCCAGTAGTATAGTTGTAGGCCCCAGGCACGGCTACACCTTC. The chain carries TRBV19 and TRBJ1-2; D is undetermined. Trimming removed 1 base at V and 8 bases at J, with 17 bases between. Per germline, CDR1 LNHDA and CDR2 SQIVND (reference sequence). The CDR3 is 15 residues long. Filled out from reference TRBV19 and TRBJ1-2, the complete variable domain reads DGGITQSPKYLFRKEGQNVTLSCEQNLNHDAMYWYRQDPGQGLRLIYYSQIVNDFQKGDIAEGYSVSREKKESFPLTVTSAQKNPTAFYLCASSIVVGPRHGYTFGSGTRLTVV.

The V gene is TRBV2, the J gene TRBJ1-5, with D tentatively TRBD1 (5 bases). CDR1 is SNHLY, CDR2 FYNNEI, per germline. V was cut by 7 bases and J by 0 bases, with 7 bases left in between. CDR3 size: 13 residues. CDR3 nucleotides: TGTGCCAGCACGGGGGATAGCAATCAGCCCCAGCATTTT. Protein sequence: CASTGDSNQPQHF.

As DNA, the CDR3 is TGTGCCACCAGCAAAGGACAGGGGAGGTCCTATAGCAATCAGCCCCAGCATTTT. The encoded protein is CATSKGQGRSYSNQPQHF. This chain links TRBV15 with TRBJ1-5, with 9 nucleotides matching TRBD1. J gave up 0 bases and V 4 bases, and 10 bases lay outside the gene matches. The CDR3 has 18 amino acids. From germline, CDR1 is LNHNV and CDR2 YYDKDF (reference sequence).

The chain uses TRBV15 and TRBJ2-3; 9 bases are a match to TRBD1. The CDR3 is made up of 14 amino acids. Trimming at V came to 3 bases and at J to 4 bases, leaving 2 bases not matched to a gene. Germline V gene lookup returns CDR1 LNHNV and CDR2 YYDKDF (reference sequence). The CDR3 nucleotides are TGTGCCACCAGCAGGGACAGGGGATCAGATACGCAGTATTTT. Translation gives CATSRDRGSDTQYF.

This clone was observed once. V is TRBV5-1 and J is TRBJ2-1, with 10 bases matching TRBD1. V lost 3 bases and J lost 4; bases outside the gene matches: 10. Germline-derived CDR1 and CDR2 are SGHRS and YFSETQ. This CDR3 comprises 17 residues. The CDR3 reads CASSWSMTGGRYNEQFF. CDR3 DNA: TGCGCCAGCAGCTGGTCAATGACAGGGGGCAGGTACAATGAGCAGTTCTTC.

V and J are TRBV7-9 and TRBJ2-5, with 9 nucleotides matching TRBD2. The germline V gene has CDR1 SEHNR and CDR2 FQNEAQ (reference sequence). The CDR3 contains 15 residues. Trimming took 2 bases from V and 5 from J; bases not matched to a gene: 6. The CDR3 sequence is CASSLSQREEETQYF. CDR3 DNA sequence: TGTGCCAGCAGCTTATCACAGCGGGAGGAGGAGACCCAGTACTTC.

The chain employs TRBV28 and TRBJ1-4, with 8 bases aligning to TRBD1. Germline V lookup: CDR1 MDHEN, CDR2 SYDVKM. V trimming: 5 bases; J trimming: 7 bases; junction bases outside the gene matches: 6. This CDR3 spans 14 amino acids. In DNA form, the CDR3 reads TGTGCCAGCAGTCACAGGGGGGGCAGTGAAAAACTGTTTTTT. Its translation: CASSHRGGSEKLFF.

This clone was detected a few times. The chain recombines TRBV7-8 with TRBJ1-1; 7 bases match TRBD1. V was clipped by 10 bases and J by 1 base; unmatched bases: 9. This CDR3 spans 14 amino acids. The germline gives CDR1 SGHVS, CDR2 FQNEAQ. The CDR3 spells CATRTRDRNTEAFF. The CDR3 bases are TGTGCCACTAGAACCCGGGACAGGAACACTGAAGCTTTCTTT.

The chain's CDR3 is CASSLVGRGRQDTQYF. The CDR3 DNA reads as TGTGCCAGCAGCTTGGTGGGTAGGGGGCGCCAAGATACGCAGTATTTT. The chain employs TRBV5-4 and TRBJ2-3; 7 bases are shared with TRBD1. CDR1 and CDR2 from the germline V gene are SGHNT and YYREEE (reference sequence). There are 16 residues in the CDR3. V trimming: 0 bases; J trimming: 5 bases; junction bases outside the gene matches: 9. The full variable domain, its missing parts supplied by reference TRBV5-4 and TRBJ2-3, is ETGVTQSPTHLIKTRGQQVTLRCSSQSGHNTVSWYQQALGQGPQFIFQYYREEENGRGNFPPRFSGLQFPNYSSELNVNALELDDSALYLCASSLVGRGRQDTQYFGPGTRLTVL.

J is TRBJ1-2 and V is TRBV6-5; the match to TRBD1 covers 8 bases. V was clipped by 2 bases and J by 6 bases; unmatched bases: 8. The CDR3 has 15 amino acids. Germline assignment: CDR1 MNHEY and CDR2 SVGAGI. This CDR3 reads CASSYARDRLNGYTF. The CDR3 DNA reads TGTGCCAGCAGTTACGCCCGGGACAGGCTCAATGGCTACACCTTC.

This clone is a singleton in its sample. V usage is TRBV28 and J usage is TRBJ1-1, with 7 bases matching TRBD1. Germline V gives CDR1 MDHEN, CDR2 SYDVKM. J gave up 0 bases and V 6 bases, and 4 bases lay outside the gene matches. The CDR3 consists of 14 residues. CDR3 in DNA: TGTGCCAGCAGGCGGGACAGCCTGAACACTGAAGCTTTCTTT. Protein sequence: CASRRDSLNTEAFF.